Listed below are T cell receptor beta chains from one sample, sequenced in a study of blood T cell repertoires in COVID-19. Profiling relied on immunoSEQ multiplex PCR, and the TCRdb table lists in-frame clones only, not all of them. The data show roughly 250,000 clones, with about four fifths seen just once and approximately 4.8% held by the top ten. Sequencing input: peripheral blood. The receptors shown here come from a woman between 65 and 79 years old with acute or convalescent COVID-19. Each CDR3 is given with its conserved first and last residue. Each record gives: V gene, D gene, clone size, J gene, CDR3 protein, CDR3 DNA. D genes are given only for firm matches. A row's size may be missing; if present it is once, few, many or a size class.

TRBV28,-,-,TRBJ1-6,CASSYGQRGTLHF,TGTGCCAGCAGTTACGGCCAGCGGGGAACCCTCCACTTT
TRBV24-1,TRBD1,-,TRBJ2-1,CATSNQTGGLRPLEQFF,TGTGCCACCAGCAATCAGACAGGGGGCCTACGGCCTCTTGAGCAGTTCTTC
TRBV6-2/TRBV6-3,-,-,TRBJ1-5,CASSLLGPDSNQPQHF,TGTGCCAGCAGTCTCCTTGGGCCGGATAGCAATCAGCCCCAGCATTTT
TRBV6-5,TRBD1,-,TRBJ1-2,CASRETGTGNYGYTF,TGTGCCAGCAGGGAGACAGGGACTGGCAACTATGGCTACACCTTC
TRBV6-5,-,-,TRBJ2-1,CASSLQGNEQFF,TGTGCCAGCAGCTTACAGGGAAATGAGCAGTTCTTC
TRBV5-6,-,-,TRBJ1-5,CASSLAADNSNQPQHF,TGTGCCAGCAGCTTGGCGGCGGACAATAGCAATCAGCCCCAGCATTTT
TRBV10-3,TRBD1,-,TRBJ1-1,CAISRDSLTEAFF,TGTGCCATCAGCCGGGACAGCCTAACTGAAGCTTTCTTT
TRBV5-1,-,-,TRBJ2-7,CASSSGTYEQYF,TGCGCCAGCAGCTCCGGGACATACGAGCAGTACTTC
TRBV5-4,TRBD2,-,TRBJ2-5,CASSPRTSGGQETQYF,TGTGCCAGCAGCCCGCGGACTAGCGGGGGTCAAGAGACCCAGTACTTC
TRBV28,-,-,TRBJ1-4,CASSPPGNVAKLFF,TGTGCCAGCAGCCCTCCGGGGAATGTTGCAAAACTGTTTTTT
TRBV2,-,-,TRBJ1-1,CASSEVRAGGTEAFF,TGTGCCAGCAGTGAGGTCAGGGCGGGGGGCACTGAAGCTTTCTTT
TRBV6-1,-,-,TRBJ1-1,CASSEAGHNTEAFF,TGTGCCAGCAGTGAAGCGGGACATAACACTGAAGCTTTCTTT
TRBV7-6,-,-,TRBJ2-7,CASSPTPTGRTYEQYF,TGTGCCAGCAGCCCCACCCCGACAGGGAGGACCTACGAGCAGTACTTC
TRBV18,TRBD1,-,TRBJ1-3,CASSDRVGSGNTIYF,TGTGCCAGCAGCGACAGGGTAGGGTCTGGAAACACCATATATTTT
TRBV11-3,-,-,TRBJ1-1,CASSPGFGTEAFF,TGTGCCAGCAGCCCCGGGTTCGGGACTGAAGCTTTCTTT
TRBV6-6,-,-,TRBJ1-4,CASRPAGEKLFF,TGTGCCAGCCGGCCGGCGGGGGAAAAACTGTTTTTT
TRBV19,TRBD1,-,TRBJ2-1,CASSSTGGVFNEQFF,TGTGCCAGTAGTTCCACAGGGGGTGTTTTCAATGAGCAGTTCTTC
TRBV6-6,TRBD1,-,TRBJ1-1,CASSYSGQGVSSEAFF,TGTGCCAGCAGTTACTCGGGACAGGGCGTGTCGTCTGAAGCTTTCTTT
TRBV18,TRBD1,-,TRBJ1-1,CASSPPGQPMNTEAFF,TGTGCCAGCTCACCACCGGGACAGCCCATGAACACTGAAGCTTTCTTT
TRBV4-2,TRBD2,-,TRBJ2-5,CASSQNRGGGETQYF,TGTGCCAGCAGCCAAAATCGGGGGGGCGGAGAGACCCAGTACTTC
TRBV7-6,TRBD1,-,TRBJ1-1,CASSLARGELVTEAFF,TGTGCCAGCAGCTTAGCCAGGGGGGAATTAGTGACTGAAGCTTTCTTT
TRBV5-1,TRBD2,-,TRBJ2-3,CASSLVAGGPDTQYF,TGCGCCAGCAGCTTGGTAGCGGGGGGGCCAGATACGCAGTATTTT
TRBV19,TRBD1,-,TRBJ2-7,CASSIATGTGYPYEQYF,TGTGCCAGTAGTATAGCCACCGGGACAGGGTACCCCTACGAGCAGTACTTC
TRBV5-1,TRBD2,-,TRBJ2-5,CASSSSGLAGGQTQYF,TGCGCCAGCAGCTCTAGTGGGCTAGCGGGGGGGCAGACCCAGTACTTC
TRBV10-3,-,few,TRBJ1-1,CAISAGFRGETEAFF,TGTGCCATCAGCGCCGGATTCAGGGGTGAAACTGAAGCTTTCTTT
TRBV27,-,once,TRBJ1-1,CASSSPGLNTEAFF,TGTGCCAGCAGTTCACCAGGGTTGAACACTGAAGCTTTCTTT
TRBV15,-,-,TRBJ2-7,CATSRDLGLSYEQYF,TGTGCCACCAGCAGAGATTTGGGCCTCTCCTACGAGCAGTACTTC
TRBV27,-,-,TRBJ1-6,CASSLTGLPLHF,TGTGCCAGCAGTTTAACGGGTTTACCCCTCCACTTT
TRBV7-9,-,-,TRBJ2-1,CASSLDRGGNYNEQFF,TGTGCCAGCAGCTTAGATAGGGGGGGCAACTACAATGAGCAGTTCTTC
TRBV7-2,TRBD1,-,TRBJ2-7,CASSYDRGSPYEQYF,TGTGCCAGCAGTTACGACAGGGGCTCGCCCTACGAGCAGTACTTC
TRBV3-1/TRBV3-2,TRBD1,many,TRBJ1-5,CASSRGTAGNQPQHF,TGTGCCAGCAGCCGCGGGACAGCCGGCAATCAGCCCCAGCATTTT
TRBV19,-,-,TRBJ1-1,CASKKGMNTEAFF,TGTGCCAGTAAGAAGGGGATGAACACTGAAGCTTTCTTT
TRBV6-6,-,-,TRBJ1-2,CASVKEAGARYGYTF,TGTGCCAGCGTAAAAGAGGCAGGGGCGAGATATGGCTACACCTTC
TRBV18,TRBD1,once,TRBJ1-2,CASSPPGQGKGYTF,TGTGCCAGCTCACCACCGGGACAGGGAAAAGGCTACACCTTC
TRBV5-1,-,-,TRBJ2-3,CASSLELASTDTQYF,TGCGCCAGCAGCTTGGAGTTAGCGAGCACAGATACGCAGTATTTT
TRBV7-2,TRBD2,few,TRBJ2-7,CASSLVSGGSGSYEQYF,TGTGCCAGCAGCTTGGTTAGCGGGGGGTCAGGGTCCTACGAGCAGTACTTC
TRBV20-1,-,once,TRBJ1-1,CSAFLQVEAFF,TGCAGTGCTTTTTTACAAGTTGAAGCTTTCTTT